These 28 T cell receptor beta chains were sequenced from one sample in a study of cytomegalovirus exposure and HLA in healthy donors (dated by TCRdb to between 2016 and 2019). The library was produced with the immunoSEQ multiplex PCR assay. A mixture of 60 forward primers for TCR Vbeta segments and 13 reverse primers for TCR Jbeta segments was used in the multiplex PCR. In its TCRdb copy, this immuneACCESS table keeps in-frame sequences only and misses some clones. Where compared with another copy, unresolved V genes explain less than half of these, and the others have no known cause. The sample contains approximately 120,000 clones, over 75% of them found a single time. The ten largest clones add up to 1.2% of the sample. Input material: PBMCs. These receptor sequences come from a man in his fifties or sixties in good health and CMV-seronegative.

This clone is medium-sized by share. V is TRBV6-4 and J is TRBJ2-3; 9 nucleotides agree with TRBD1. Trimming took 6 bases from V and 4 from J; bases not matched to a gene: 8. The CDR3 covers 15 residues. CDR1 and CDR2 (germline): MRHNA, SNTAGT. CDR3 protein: CASSEQGARADTQYF. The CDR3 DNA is TGTGCCAGCAGCGAACAGGGGGCTCGCGCAGATACGCAGTATTTT.

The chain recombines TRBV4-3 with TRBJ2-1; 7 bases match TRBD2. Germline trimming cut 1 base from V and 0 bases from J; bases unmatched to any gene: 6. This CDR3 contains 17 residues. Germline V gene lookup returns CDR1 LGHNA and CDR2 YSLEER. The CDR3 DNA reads TGCGCCAGCAGCCAAGGTAACGGGAGGTCCTCCTACAATGAGCAGTTCTTC. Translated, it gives CASSQGNGRSSYNEQFF.

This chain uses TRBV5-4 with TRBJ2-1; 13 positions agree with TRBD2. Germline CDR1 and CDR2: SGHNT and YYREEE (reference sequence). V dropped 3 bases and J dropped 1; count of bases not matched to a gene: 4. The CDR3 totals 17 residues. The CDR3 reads CASSSAGLAGSYNEQFF. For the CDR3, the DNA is TGTGCCAGCAGCTCGGCGGGACTAGCGGGATCCTACAATGAGCAGTTCTTC. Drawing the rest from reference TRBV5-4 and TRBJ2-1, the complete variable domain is ETGVTQSPTHLIKTRGQQVTLRCSSQSGHNTVSWYQQALGQGPQFIFQYYREEENGRGNFPPRFSGLQFPNYSSELNVNALELDDSALYLCASSSAGLAGSYNEQFFGPGTRLTVL.

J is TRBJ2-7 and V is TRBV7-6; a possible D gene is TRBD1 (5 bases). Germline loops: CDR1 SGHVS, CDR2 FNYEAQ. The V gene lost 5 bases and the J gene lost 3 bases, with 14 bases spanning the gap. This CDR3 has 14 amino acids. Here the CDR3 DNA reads TGTGCCAGCAGCCCCGATTTAGGGGTCTACGAGCAGTACTTC. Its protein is CASSPDLGVYEQYF.

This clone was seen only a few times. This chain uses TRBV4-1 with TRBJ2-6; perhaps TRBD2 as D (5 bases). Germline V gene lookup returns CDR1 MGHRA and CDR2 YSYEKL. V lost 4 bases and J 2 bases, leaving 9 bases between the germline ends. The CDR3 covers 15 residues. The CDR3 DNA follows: TGCGCCAGCAGCCCCGAGGGTGCTGGGGCCAACGTCCTGACTTTC. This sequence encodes CASSPEGAGANVLTF.

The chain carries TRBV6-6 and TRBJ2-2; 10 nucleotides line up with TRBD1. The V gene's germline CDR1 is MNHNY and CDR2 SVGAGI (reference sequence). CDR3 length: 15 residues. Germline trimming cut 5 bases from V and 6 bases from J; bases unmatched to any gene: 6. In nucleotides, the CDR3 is TGTGCCAGCAGTCAATCCGGGACAGGGGCCGGGGAGCTGTTTTTT. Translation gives CASSQSGTGAGELFF.

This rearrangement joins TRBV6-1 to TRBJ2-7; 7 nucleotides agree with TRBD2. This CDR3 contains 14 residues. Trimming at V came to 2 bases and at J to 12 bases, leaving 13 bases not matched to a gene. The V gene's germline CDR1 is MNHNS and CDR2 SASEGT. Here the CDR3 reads CASSERVGGGFRYF. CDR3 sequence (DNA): TGTGCCAGCAGTGAACGGGTGGGGGGGGGATTTCGGTACTTC.

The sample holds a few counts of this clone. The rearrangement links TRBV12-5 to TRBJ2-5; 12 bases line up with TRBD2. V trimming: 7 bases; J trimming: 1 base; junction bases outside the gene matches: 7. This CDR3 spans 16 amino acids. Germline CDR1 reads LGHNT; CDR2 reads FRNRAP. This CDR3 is CASASGTSGFQETQYF. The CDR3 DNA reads TGTGCTAGTGCCAGCGGGACTAGCGGGTTCCAAGAGACCCAGTACTTC.

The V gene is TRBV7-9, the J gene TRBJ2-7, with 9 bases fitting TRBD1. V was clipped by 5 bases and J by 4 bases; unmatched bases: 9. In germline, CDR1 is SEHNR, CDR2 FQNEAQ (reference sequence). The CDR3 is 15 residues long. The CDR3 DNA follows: TGTGCCAGCAGCCCGACCTCGACAGGGGGTTACGAGCAGTACTTC. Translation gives CASSPTSTGGYEQYF.

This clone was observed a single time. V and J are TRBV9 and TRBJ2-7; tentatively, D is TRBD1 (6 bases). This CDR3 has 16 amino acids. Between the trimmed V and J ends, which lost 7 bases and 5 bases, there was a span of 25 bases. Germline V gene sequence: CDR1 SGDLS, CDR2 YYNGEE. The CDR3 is CASARQAGFALNEQYF. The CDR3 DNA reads TGTGCCAGCGCCCGACAGGCGGGTTTTGCTTTAAACGAGCAGTACTTC.

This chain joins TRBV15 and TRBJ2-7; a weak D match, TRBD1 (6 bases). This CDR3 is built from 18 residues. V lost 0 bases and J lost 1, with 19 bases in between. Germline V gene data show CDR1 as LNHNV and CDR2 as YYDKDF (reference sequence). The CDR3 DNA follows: TGTGCCACCAGCAGAGACCCACCACACAGGGCGCGATCCTACGAGCAGTACTTC. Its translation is CATSRDPPHRARSYEQYF.

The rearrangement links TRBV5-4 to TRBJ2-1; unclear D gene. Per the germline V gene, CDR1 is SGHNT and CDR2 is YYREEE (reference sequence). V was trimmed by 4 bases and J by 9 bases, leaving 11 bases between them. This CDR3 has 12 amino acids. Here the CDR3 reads CASSPPRGEQFF. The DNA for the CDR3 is TGTGCCAGCAGCCCTCCTAGAGGTGAGCAGTTCTTC.

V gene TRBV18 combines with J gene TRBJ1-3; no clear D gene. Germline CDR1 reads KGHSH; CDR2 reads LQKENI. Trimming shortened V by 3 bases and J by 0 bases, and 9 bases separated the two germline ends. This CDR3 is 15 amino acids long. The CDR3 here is CASSPYSSSGNTIYF. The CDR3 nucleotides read TGTGCCAGCTCACCTTACAGCAGCTCTGGAAACACCATATATTTT. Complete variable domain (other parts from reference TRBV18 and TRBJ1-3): NAGVMQNPRHLVRRRGQEARLRCSPMKGHSHVYWYRQLPEEGLKFMVYLQKENIIDESGMPKERFSAEFPKEGPSILRIQQVVRGDSAAYFCASSPYSSSGNTIYFGEGSWLTVV.

The CDR3 region has the DNA TGCGCCAGCACCTGGTCGGGCCAAGAGACCCAGTACTTC. Protein sequence: CASTWSGQETQYF. The chain employs TRBV5-1 and TRBJ2-5; no reliable D call. Trimming shortened V by 6 bases and J by 1 base, and 10 bases separated the two germline ends. The CDR3 sequence is 13 residues long. Germline V gives CDR1 SGHRS, CDR2 YFSETQ.

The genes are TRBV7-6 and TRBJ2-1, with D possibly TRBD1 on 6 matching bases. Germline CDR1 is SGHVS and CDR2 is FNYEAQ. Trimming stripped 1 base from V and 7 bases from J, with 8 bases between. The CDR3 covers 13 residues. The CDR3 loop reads CASSLERGNEQFF. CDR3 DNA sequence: TGTGCCAGCAGCTTAGAAAGGGGGAATGAGCAGTTCTTC.

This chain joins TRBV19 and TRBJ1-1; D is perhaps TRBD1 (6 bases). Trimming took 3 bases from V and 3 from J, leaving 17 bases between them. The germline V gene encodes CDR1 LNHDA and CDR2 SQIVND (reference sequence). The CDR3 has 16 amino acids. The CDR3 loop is CASSIGKGVVHTEAFF. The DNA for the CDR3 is TGTGCCAGTAGTATCGGGAAGGGGGTTGTTCACACTGAAGCTTTCTTT.

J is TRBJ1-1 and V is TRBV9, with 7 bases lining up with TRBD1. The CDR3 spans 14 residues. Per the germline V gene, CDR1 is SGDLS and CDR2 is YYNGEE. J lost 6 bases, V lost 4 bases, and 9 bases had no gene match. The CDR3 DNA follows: TGTGCCAGCAGCAAGACAGGGAACAAGGCTGAAGCTTTCTTT. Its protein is CASSKTGNKAEAFF.

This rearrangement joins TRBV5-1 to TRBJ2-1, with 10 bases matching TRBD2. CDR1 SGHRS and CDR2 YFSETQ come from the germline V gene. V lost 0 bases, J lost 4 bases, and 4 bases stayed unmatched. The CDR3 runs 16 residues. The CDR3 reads CASSLAEAGGYNEQFF. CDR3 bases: TGCGCCAGCAGCTTGGCCGAAGCGGGAGGGTACAATGAGCAGTTCTTC. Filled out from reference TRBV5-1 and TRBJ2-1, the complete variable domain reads KAGVTQTPRYLIKTRGQQVTLSCSPISGHRSVSWYQQTPGQGLQFLFEYFSETQRNKGNFPGRFSGRQFSNSRSEMNVSTLELGDSALYLCASSLAEAGGYNEQFFGPGTRLTVL.

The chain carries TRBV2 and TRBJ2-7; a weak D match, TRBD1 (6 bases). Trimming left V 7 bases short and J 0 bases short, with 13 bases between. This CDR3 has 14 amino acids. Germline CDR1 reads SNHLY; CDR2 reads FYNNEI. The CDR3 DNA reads TGTGCCAGCATTCGAGAACAGGGCTCCTACGAGCAGTACTTC. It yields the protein CASIREQGSYEQYF.

The CDR3 reads CASSLMRRTGSGANVLTF. The CDR3 region has the DNA TGTGCCAGCAGCCTGATGAGGCGGACAGGGTCGGGGGCCAACGTCCTGACTTTC. The chain has TRBV7-9 and TRBJ2-6, with 8 bases fitting TRBD1. Germline lookup yields CDR1 SEHNR and CDR2 FQNEAQ (reference sequence). Germline trimming cut 5 bases from V and 4 bases from J; bases unmatched to any gene: 13. The CDR3 totals 18 residues.

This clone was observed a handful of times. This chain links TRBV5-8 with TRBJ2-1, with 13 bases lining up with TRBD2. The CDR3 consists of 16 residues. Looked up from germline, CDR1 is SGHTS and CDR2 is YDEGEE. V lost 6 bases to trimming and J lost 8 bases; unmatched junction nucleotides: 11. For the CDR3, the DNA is TGTGCCAGCACACTAACCGGGACTAGCGGGAAGTATGAGCAGTTCTTC. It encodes CASTLTGTSGKYEQFF.

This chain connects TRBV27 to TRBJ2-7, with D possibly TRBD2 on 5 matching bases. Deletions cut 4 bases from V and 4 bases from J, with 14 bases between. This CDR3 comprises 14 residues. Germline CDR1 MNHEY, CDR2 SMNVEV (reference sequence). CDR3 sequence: CASSSDVREYEQYF. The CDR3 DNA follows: TGTGCCAGCAGTTCTGACGTCCGGGAATACGAGCAGTACTTC.

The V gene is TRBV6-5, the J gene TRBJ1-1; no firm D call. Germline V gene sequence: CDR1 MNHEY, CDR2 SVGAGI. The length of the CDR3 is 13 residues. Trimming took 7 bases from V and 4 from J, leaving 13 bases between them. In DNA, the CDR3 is TGTGCCAGCACCTCACCCGGGGTCACTGAAGCTTTCTTT. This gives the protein CASTSPGVTEAFF.

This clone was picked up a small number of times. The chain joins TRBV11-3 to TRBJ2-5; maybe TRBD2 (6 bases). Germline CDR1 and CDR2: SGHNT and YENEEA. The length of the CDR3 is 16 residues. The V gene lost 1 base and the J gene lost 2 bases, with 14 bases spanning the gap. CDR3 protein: CASSLGNREPQETQYF. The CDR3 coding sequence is TGTGCCAGCAGCTTAGGGAATCGGGAGCCACAAGAGACCCAGTACTTC.

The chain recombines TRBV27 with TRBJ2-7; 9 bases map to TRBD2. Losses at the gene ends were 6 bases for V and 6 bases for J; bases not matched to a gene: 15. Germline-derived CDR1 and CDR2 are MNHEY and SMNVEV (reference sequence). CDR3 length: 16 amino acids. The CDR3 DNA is TGTGCCAGCAGGGGTTGGAGTAGCGGGAGTTTGGGCGAGCAGTACTTC. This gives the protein CASRGWSSGSLGEQYF.

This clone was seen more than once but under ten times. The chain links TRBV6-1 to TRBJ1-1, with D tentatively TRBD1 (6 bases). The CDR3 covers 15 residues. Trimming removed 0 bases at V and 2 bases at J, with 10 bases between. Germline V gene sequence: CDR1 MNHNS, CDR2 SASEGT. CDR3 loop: CASSEASRGNTEAFF. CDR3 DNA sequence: TGTGCCAGCAGTGAAGCGTCCAGGGGCAACACTGAAGCTTTCTTT.

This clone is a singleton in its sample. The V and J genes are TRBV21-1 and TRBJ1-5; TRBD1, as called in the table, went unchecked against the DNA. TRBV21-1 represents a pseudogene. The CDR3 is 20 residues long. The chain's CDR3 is CASSKEGKAPCSNPHQPQHF. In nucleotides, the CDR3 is TGTGCCAGCAGCAAAGAGGGGAAGGCGCCATGCTCGAATCCCCATCAGCCCCAGCATTTT.

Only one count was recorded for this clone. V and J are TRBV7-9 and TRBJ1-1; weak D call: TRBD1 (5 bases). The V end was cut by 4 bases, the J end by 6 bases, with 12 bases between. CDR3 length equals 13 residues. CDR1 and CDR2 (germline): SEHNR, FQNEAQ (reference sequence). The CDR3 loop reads CASSWGEESEAFF. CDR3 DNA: TGTGCCAGCAGCTGGGGGGAGGAATCTGAAGCTTTCTTT.